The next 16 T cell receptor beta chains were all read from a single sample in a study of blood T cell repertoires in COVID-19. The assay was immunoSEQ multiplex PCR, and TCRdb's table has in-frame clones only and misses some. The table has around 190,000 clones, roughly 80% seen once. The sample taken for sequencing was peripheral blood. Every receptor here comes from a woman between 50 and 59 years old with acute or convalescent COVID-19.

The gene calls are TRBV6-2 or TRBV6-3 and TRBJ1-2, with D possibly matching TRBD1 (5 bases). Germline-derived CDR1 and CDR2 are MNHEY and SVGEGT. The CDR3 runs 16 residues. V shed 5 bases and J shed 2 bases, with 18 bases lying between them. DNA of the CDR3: TGTGCCAGCAGTCGCACCCAGGGCCTGTACAACTATGGCTACACCTTC. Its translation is CASSRTQGLYNYGYTF.

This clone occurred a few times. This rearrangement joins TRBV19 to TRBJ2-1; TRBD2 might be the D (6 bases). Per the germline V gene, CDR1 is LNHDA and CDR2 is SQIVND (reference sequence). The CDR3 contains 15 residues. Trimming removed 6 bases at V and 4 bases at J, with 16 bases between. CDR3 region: CASSGSSGVYNEQFF. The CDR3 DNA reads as TGTGCCAGTAGCGGAAGTAGCGGAGTTTACAATGAGCAGTTCTTC.

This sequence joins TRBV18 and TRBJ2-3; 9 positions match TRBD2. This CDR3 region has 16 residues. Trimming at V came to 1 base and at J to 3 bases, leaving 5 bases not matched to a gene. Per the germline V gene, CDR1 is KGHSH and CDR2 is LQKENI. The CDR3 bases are TGTGCCAGCTCACCACTAGGACTAGCGAGGACAGATACGCAGTATTTT. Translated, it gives CASSPLGLARTDTQYF.

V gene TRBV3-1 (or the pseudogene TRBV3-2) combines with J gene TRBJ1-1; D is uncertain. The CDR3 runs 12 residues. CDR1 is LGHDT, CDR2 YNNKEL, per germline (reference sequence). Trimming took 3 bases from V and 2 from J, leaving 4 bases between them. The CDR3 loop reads CASSHKNTEAFF. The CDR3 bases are TGTGCCAGCAGCCATAAAAACACTGAAGCTTTCTTT.

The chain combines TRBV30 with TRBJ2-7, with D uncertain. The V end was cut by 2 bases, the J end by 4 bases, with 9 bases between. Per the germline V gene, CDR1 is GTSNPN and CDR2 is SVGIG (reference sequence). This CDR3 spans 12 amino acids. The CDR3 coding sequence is TGTGCCTGGAGTTTCTCCTTATACGAGCAGTACTTC. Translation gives CAWSFSLYEQYF.

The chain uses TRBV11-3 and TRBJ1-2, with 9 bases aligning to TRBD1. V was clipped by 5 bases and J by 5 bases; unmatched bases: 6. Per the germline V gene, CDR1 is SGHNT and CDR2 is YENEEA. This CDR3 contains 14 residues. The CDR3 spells CASSPGTGRYGYTF. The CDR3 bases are TGTGCCAGCAGCCCCGGGACAGGGAGATATGGCTACACCTTC.

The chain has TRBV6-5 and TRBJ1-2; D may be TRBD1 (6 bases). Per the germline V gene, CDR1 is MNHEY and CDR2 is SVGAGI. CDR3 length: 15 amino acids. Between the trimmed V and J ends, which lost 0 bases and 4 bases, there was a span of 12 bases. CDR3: CASSYSRDTLYGYTF. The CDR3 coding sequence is TGTGCCAGCAGTTACTCGAGGGACACCCTCTATGGCTACACCTTC.

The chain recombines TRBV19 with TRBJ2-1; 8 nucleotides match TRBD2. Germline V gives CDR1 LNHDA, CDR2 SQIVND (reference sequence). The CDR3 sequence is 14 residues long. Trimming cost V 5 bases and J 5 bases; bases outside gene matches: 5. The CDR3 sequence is CASSVRGAHNEQFF. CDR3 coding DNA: TGTGCCAGTAGTGTGCGGGGGGCCCACAATGAGCAGTTCTTC.

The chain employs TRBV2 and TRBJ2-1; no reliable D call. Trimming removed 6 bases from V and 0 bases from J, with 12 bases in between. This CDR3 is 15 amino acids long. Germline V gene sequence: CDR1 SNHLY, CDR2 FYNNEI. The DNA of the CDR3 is TGTGCCAGCAGCGCGACTCGAGCCTCCTACAATGAGCAGTTCTTC. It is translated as CASSATRASYNEQFF.

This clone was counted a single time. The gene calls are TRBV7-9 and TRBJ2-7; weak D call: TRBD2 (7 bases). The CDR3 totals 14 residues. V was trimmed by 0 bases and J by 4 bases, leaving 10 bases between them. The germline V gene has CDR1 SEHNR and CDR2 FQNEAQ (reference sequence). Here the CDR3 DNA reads TGTGCCAGCAGCTTAGCCGGGGGGCCTTACGAGCAGTACTTC. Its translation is CASSLAGGPYEQYF.

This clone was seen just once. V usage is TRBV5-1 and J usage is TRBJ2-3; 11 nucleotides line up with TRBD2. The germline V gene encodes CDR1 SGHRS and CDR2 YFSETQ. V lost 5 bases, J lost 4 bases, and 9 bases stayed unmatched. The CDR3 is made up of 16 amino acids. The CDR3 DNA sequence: TGCGCCAGCAGTTCATCCCTAGCGGGGGGATCAGATACGCAGTATTTT. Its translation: CASSSSLAGGSDTQYF. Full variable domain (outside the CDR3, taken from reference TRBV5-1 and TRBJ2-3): KAGVTQTPRYLIKTRGQQVTLSCSPISGHRSVSWYQQTPGQGLQFLFEYFSETQRNKGNFPGRFSGRQFSNSRSEMNVSTLELGDSALYLCASSSSLAGGSDTQYFGPGTRLTVL.

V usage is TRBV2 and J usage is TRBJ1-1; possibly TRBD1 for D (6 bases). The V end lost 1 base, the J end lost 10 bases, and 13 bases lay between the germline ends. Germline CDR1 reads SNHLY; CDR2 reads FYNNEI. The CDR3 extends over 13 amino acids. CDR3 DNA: TGTGCCAGCAGTGAAGACAGGGTTGGCGGAGCTTTCTTT. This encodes CASSEDRVGGAFF.

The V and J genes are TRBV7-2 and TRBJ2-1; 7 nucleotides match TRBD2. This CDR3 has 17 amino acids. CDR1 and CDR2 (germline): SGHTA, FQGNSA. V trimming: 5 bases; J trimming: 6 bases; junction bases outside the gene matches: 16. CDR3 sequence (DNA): TGTGCCAGCAGCCCAGGGCTTGGGGGAGGGTCCAGCAATGAGCAGTTCTTC. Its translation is CASSPGLGGGSSNEQFF.

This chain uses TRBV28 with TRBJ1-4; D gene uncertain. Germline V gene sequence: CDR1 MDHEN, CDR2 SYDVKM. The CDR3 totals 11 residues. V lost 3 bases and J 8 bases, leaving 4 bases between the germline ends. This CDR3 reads CASSLREKLFF. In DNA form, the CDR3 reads TGTGCCAGCAGTTTGAGAGAAAAACTGTTTTTT.

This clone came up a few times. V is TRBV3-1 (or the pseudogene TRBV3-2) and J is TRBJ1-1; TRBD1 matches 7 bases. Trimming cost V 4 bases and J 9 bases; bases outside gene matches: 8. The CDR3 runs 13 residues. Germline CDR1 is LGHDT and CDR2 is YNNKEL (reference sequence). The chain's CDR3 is CASSPSTGPKAFF. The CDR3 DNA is TGTGCCAGCAGCCCTTCGACAGGGCCGAAAGCTTTCTTT.

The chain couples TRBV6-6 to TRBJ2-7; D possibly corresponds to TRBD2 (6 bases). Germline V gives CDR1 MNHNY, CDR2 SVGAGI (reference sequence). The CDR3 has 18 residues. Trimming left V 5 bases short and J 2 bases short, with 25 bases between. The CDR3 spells CASSRREYLTGAPYEQYF. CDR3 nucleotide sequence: TGTGCCAGCAGTCGGAGGGAATACCTAACGGGAGCACCCTACGAGCAGTACTTC.